This T cell receptor beta chain was recorded in a study of T-cell reconstitution after alpha-beta-depleted transplantation in children. This clonotype was counted many times. Its target is not known. It was with unique molecular identifiers that the TCRbeta library was prepared. A single record per CDR3 protein comes from TCRdb applying MiXCR to the PCR reads. Of 200,000 to 250,000 distinct CDR3 sequences in the sample, under 8.5% were seen once. V gave up 5 bases and J gave up 5 bases; unmatched junction bases: 4. The CDR3 length is 13 residues. Whole-study findings and limits: Some patients' high day-60 TCRbeta diversity was traced to surviving recipient T cells and thymic progenitors. It was newly produced T cells that mostly accounted for T-cell counts and diversity one year after transplant.

The origin of this receptor is a boy between 2 and 15 years old with acute lymphoblastic leukemia, due to receive a stem cell transplant. The source material was PBMCs, sampled before TCRalphabeta/CD19-depleted stem cell transplant. The J gene is TRBJ2-5, the V gene TRBV12-3 or TRBV12-4; the match to TRBD1 covers 8 bases. The CDR3: CASSVDRDETQYF. CDR3 DNA sequence: TGTGCCAGCAGTGTGGACAGGGACGAGACCCAGTACTTC.